This T cell receptor (beta chain) was sequenced during a study of blood T cell repertoires in COVID-19 (TCRdb year 2020). Some background on the complete study: Samples from collaborators originated in the United States, Italy and Spain and spanned both the acute and convalescent phases of COVID-19. The material from the prospective study consisted of cDNA or gDNA derived from T cells, B-cell-depleted T cells, or PBMCs. Deeply sampled blood TCRbeta repertoires from subjects exposed to, actively infected with, or recovered from COVID-19 were included in the dataset. The repertoires were released in a freely available public database meant as a resource for research on the immune response to SARS-CoV-2. The samples were drawn from the first 160 participants of the ongoing ImmuneRACE study and from about 1,200 subjects provided by 6 global collaborators. The sample metadata nearly always contained a de-identified subject ID, COVID-19 status, age in years and sex. Where HLA class I and class II types were available, the types were taken from metadata supplied by the sample provider, not from assay-based typing.

Participants in the prospective study were enrolled through a virtual design, were aged about 18 to 89 years, and lived in under 25 United States geographic areas. Cohort assignment in the prospective study relied on participant-reported clinical history from a screening survey and a study questionnaire. In the prospective study, mobile phlebotomists collected whole blood, serum and a nasopharyngeal or oropharyngeal swab from each participant. Additional blood draws and questionnaires over a roughly two-month period could optionally be provided by prospective study participants. Before DNA extraction, prospective study blood samples were shipped either frozen or at room temperature. The immunoSEQ Assay, a bias-controlled multiplex PCR, was used to amplify TCRbeta CDR3 regions from genomic DNA. In the authors' own workflow: Within the assay, amplification of reference gene primers was used to estimate how many nucleated cells each sample contained. Sequence reads were collapsed and filtered to measure the absolute abundance of every unique TCRbeta CDR3 rearrangement. For each sample, productive Simpson clonality was calculated as the square root of Simpson's diversity index across productive rearrangements. The clones in this table, taken by TCRdb from immuneACCESS, are in-frame only. Not every clone is retained; where verified, under half of the shortfall comes from an unresolved V gene, and the cause of the rest is unknown. V, J and clone size are those of that table, while D and trimming were read from the DNA. The sample yields more than 250,000 clones; 85% to 90% were counted once. The ten largest account for 1.5% to 2% of the sample.

As for this clone: Its antigen remains unidentified. Base quality data are lacking; no much larger clone is found one base away.

Taken from cysteine to phenylalanine, the CDR3 has 12 residues. Only the CDR3 part of the read is kept: 36 bases, read in frame from the first base. The germline V gene yields SGHDN for CDR1 and FVKESK for CDR2. V loses 5 bases of germline sequence and J loses 9 bases, and the interval between the two ends is 14 bases. Beyond this particular receptor, the publication reports: How much clinical and demographic metadata was included differed by source and by participant, and the metadata was provided uncurated.

The clonotype comes from a woman between 18 and 29 years old with acute COVID-19. Rearrangement joined TRBV14 to TRBJ2-7; the D segment could be TRBD2, given 6 matching bases. Sequenced material: PBMCs or T cells enriched from blood (not recorded which). The base sequence is TGTGCCAGCAGCTACGGGGGAGGTGGGCAGTACTTC. Its product reads: CASSYGGGGQYF. Extended through the reference TRBV14 and TRBJ2-7 proteins, this CDR3 yields the full variable domain: EAGVTQFPSHSVIEKGQTVTLRCDPISGHDNLYWYRRVMGKEIKFLLHFVKESKQDESGMPNNRFLAERTGGTYSTLKVQPAELEDSGVYFCASSYGGGGQYFGPGTRLTVT.